The T cell receptor (beta chain) described here comes from a study of PD-L1 blockade in urothelial cancer. Study-level information: Males with urothelial cancer arising in the bladder constituted most of the roughly 30 patients. After treatment start, blood was analyzed at 3 weeks (second dose) and at 6 weeks.

Findings of the study overall: Greater 3-week expansion of tumor-associated blood clones was recorded for durable-benefit patients.

As to time point: peripheral blood 6 weeks after treatment start. On this clone: Its antigen is not identified.

Synthetic spike-ins, TCR analog templates, were added into each PCR. Here immunoSEQ multiplex PCR was the method, and the copy in TCRdb shows in-frame clones only, minus some. The repertoire consists of fewer than 90,000 clones, with around 90% occurring once and the leading ten covering roughly 0.8%. The CDR3 has 17 residues. V was pared by 0 bases and J by 5 bases, with 8 bases of the junction left unmatched. CDR1 and CDR2 (germline): SGDLS, YYNGEE. This TCR came from an elderly woman with urothelial cancer. The V gene is TRBV9, the J gene TRBJ2-1; 10 nucleotides match TRBD2. The material was PBMCs, obtained around atezolizumab (anti-PD-L1) treatment. The CDR3 DNA follows: TGTGCCAGCAGCGTAGGGCTAGCGGGAGTCAGGGACAATGAGCAGTTCTTC. Its protein product is CASSVGLAGVRDNEQFF. Full variable domain (remainder filled in from reference TRBV9 and TRBJ2-1): DSGVTQTPKHLITATGQRVTLRCSPRSGDLSVYWYQQSLDQGLQFLIQYYNGEERAKGNILERFSAQQFPDLHSELNLSSLELGDSALYFCASSVGLAGVRDNEQFFGPGTRLTVL.